The source of this T cell receptor beta chain is a study of shared clonotypes between healthy human individuals. Libraries were prepared by immunoSEQ multiplex PCR; TCRdb keeps only in-frame clonotypes and omits some of them. Among approximately 510,000 clones listed, less than 85% were seen once. This receptor was identified in a woman between 40 and 50 years old in good health. Some clones in this sample may be carry-over from other donors' samples. Specimen: PBMCs.

Written as DNA, the CDR3 is TGTGCCAGCAGCGAAACCCCGTCCCTCTACAATGAGCAGTTCTTC. Its translation: CASSETPSLYNEQFF. The V and J genes are TRBV7-7 and TRBJ2-1; D is uncertain. This CDR3 comprises 15 residues. V lost 5 bases, J lost 3 bases, and 14 bases lay in between. The germline gives CDR1 SSHAT, CDR2 FNYEAQ (reference sequence).